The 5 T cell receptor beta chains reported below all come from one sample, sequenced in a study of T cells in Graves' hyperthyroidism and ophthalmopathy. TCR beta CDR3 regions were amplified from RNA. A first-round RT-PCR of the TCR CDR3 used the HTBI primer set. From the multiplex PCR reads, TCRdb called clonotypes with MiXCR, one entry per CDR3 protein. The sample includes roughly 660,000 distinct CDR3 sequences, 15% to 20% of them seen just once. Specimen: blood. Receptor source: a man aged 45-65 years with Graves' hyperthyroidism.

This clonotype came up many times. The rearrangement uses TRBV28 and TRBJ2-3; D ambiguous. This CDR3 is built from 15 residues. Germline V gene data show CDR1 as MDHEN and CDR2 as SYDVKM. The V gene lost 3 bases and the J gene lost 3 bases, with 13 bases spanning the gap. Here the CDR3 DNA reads TGTGCCAGCAGTTTGGAGACACCTGGTACAGATACGCAGTATTTT. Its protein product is CASSLETPGTDTQYF.

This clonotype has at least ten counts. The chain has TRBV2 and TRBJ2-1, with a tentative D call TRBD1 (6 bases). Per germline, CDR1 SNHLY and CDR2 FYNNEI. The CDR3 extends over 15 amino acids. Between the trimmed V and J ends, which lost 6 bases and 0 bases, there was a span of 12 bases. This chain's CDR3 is CASSGQPSSYNEQFF. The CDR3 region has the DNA TGTGCCAGCAGCGGACAGCCTAGCTCCTACAATGAGCAGTTCTTC. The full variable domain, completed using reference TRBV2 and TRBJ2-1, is EPEVTQTPSHQVTQMGQEVILRCVPISNHLYFYWYRQILGQKVEFLVSFYNNEISEKSEIFDDQFSVERPDGSNFTLKIRSTKLEDSAMYFCASSGQPSSYNEQFFGPGTRLTVL.

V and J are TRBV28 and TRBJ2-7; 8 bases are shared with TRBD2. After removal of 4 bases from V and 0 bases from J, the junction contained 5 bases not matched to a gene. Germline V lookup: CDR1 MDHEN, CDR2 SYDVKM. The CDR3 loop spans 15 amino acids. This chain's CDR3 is CASSSTSGASYEQYF. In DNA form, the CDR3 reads TGTGCCAGCAGTTCAACTAGCGGCGCCTCCTACGAGCAGTACTTC.

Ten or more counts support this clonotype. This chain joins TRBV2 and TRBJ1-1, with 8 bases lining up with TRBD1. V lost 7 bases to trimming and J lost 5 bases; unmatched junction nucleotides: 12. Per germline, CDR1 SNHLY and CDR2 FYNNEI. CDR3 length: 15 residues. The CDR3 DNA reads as TGTGCCAGCACGAATCTGCGACAGGGGTTGACTGAAGCTTTCTTT. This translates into CASTNLRQGLTEAFF.

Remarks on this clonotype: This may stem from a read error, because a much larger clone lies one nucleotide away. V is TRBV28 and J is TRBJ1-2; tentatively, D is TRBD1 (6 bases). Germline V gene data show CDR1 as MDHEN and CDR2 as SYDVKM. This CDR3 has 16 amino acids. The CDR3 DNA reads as TGTGCCAGCACTTCAACAAAGGGGGGGGATAACTATAGCTACACCTTC. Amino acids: CASTSTKGGDNYSYTF.